The 15 T cell receptor beta chains listed next were all sequenced from one sample in a study of cytomegalovirus exposure and HLA in healthy donors. The PCR ran on 60 Vbeta and 13 Jbeta primers. TCRdb's table, derived via immunoSEQ multiplex PCR, lists solely in-frame clones and lacks some. The sample shows roughly 100,000 clones, 75% of them seen only once. The specimen was PBMCs. These receptors all stem from a male donor in good health and CMV-seropositive.

This chain links TRBV7-9 with TRBJ2-1; a weak D match, TRBD2 (5 bases). The germline gives CDR1 SEHNR, CDR2 FQNEAQ (reference sequence). The ends were cut back, 5 bases at V and 3 bases at J, with 14 bases in the middle. The CDR3 length is 15 residues. CDR3 loop: CASSRSGKVYNEQFF. CDR3 DNA: TGTGCCAGCAGCCGCTCGGGGAAGGTCTACAATGAGCAGTTCTTC.

V is TRBV29-1 and J is TRBJ1-2; tentative D call: TRBD1 (5 bases). V dropped 6 bases and J dropped 8 bases, with 22 bases sitting between them. CDR1 is SQVTM and CDR2 is ANQGSEA in the germline V gene. The CDR3 is 14 amino acids. DNA for the CDR3: TGCAGCGTCGGGCGGGGCAGGGCTGAGTCCGGCTACACCTTC. Amino acid sequence: CSVGRGRAESGYTF.

J is TRBJ2-7 and V is TRBV27, with 8 positions matching TRBD1. This CDR3 comprises 13 residues. The V gene's germline CDR1 is MNHEY and CDR2 SMNVEV (reference sequence). V lost 3 bases and J lost 4; bases outside the gene matches: 2. CDR3 nucleotide sequence: TGTGCCAGCAGTTTTGACAGGGGTTACGAGCAGTACTTC. It yields the protein CASSFDRGYEQYF.

Here the CDR3 reads CASSLATGPLNNEQFF. The DNA for the CDR3 is TGCGCCAGCAGCTTGGCCACAGGGCCGCTAAACAATGAGCAGTTCTTC. The chain has TRBV5-1 and TRBJ2-1; D is possibly TRBD1 (6 bases). CDR1 and CDR2 from the germline V gene are SGHRS and YFSETQ. The V end was cut by 0 bases, the J end by 5 bases, with 15 bases between. The CDR3 is 16 amino acids.

CDR3 bases: TGTGCCAGCAGCCGAGCGGAGGCCTACGAGCAGTACTTC. As protein: CASSRAEAYEQYF. The rearrangement uses TRBV4-2 and TRBJ2-7, with a possible D match to TRBD2 (5 bases). V lost 4 bases and J 2 bases, leaving 9 bases between the germline ends. This CDR3 has 13 residues. Germline CDR1 LGHNA, CDR2 YNFKEQ.

V usage is TRBV13 and J usage is TRBJ2-1; tentative D call: TRBD1 (6 bases). The CDR3 extends over 15 amino acids. Trimming removed 5 bases from V and 2 bases from J, with 13 bases in between. The V gene's germline CDR1 is PRHDT and CDR2 FYEKMQ (reference sequence). CDR3 sequence (DNA): TGTGCCAGCAGCGATACAGGGAGAGCCTACAATGAGCAGTTCTTC. Protein product: CASSDTGRAYNEQFF. The full variable domain, in which reference TRBV13 and TRBJ2-1 provide the parts outside the CDR3, is AAGVIQSPRHLIKEKRETATLKCYPIPRHDTVYWYQQGPGQDPQFLISFYEKMQSDKGSIPDRFSAQQFSDYHSELNMSSLELGDSALYFCASSDTGRAYNEQFFGPGTRLTVL.

The rearrangement uses TRBV5-6 and TRBJ2-1; 10 bases are shared with TRBD2. The trim removed 4 bases at V and 9 bases at J, leaving 13 bases unmatched. Per the germline V gene, CDR1 is SGHDT and CDR2 is YYEEEE. The CDR3 is 16 residues long. The CDR3 nucleotides are TGTGCCAGCAGCGGAACCGCTAGCGGGAGATTACTTGAGCAGTTCTTC. Translating it yields CASSGTASGRLLEQFF.

This chain links TRBV4-1 with TRBJ1-5, with 12 bases aligning to TRBD1. With V trimmed by 6 bases and J by 7 bases, 16 bases remained unmatched. The V gene's germline CDR1 is MGHRA and CDR2 YSYEKL. This CDR3 contains 18 residues. The CDR3 loop reads CASSRSPGQGAPGQPQHF. In DNA, the CDR3 is TGCGCCAGCAGTCGAAGCCCGGGACAGGGGGCGCCGGGGCAGCCCCAGCATTTT.

This chain joins TRBV4-1 and TRBJ2-1; 7 bases are shared with TRBD1. Germline loops: CDR1 MGHRA, CDR2 YSYEKL. Germline trimming cut 4 bases from V and 9 bases from J; bases unmatched to any gene: 12. This CDR3 contains 15 residues. The CDR3 is CASSPTGTAASEQFF. The DNA for the CDR3 is TGCGCCAGCAGCCCTACCGGGACAGCCGCAAGTGAGCAGTTCTTC.

The chain carries TRBV4-1 and TRBJ2-1; 16 bases align to TRBD2. J gave up 4 bases and V 4 bases, and 7 bases lay outside the gene matches. The V gene's germline CDR1 is MGHRA and CDR2 YSYEKL. The CDR3 consists of 18 residues. The CDR3 region has the DNA TGCGCCAGCAGCCGAACCGGGACTAGCGGGGGGGCGTACAATGAGCAGTTCTTC. This encodes CASSRTGTSGGAYNEQFF.

The genes are TRBV10-3 and TRBJ1-1; TRBD1 matches 10 bases. After removal of 10 bases from V and 4 bases from J, the junction contained 9 bases not matched to a gene. This CDR3 has 14 residues. CDR1 and CDR2 from the germline V gene are ENHRY and SYGVKD. CDR3 sequence: CATGQGETSTEAFF. CDR3 bases: TGTGCCACCGGACAGGGGGAGACGTCCACTGAAGCTTTCTTT.

This rearrangement joins TRBV5-1 to TRBJ2-3; 8 bases align to TRBD2. The V segment lost 4 bases and the J segment 0 bases; nucleotides outside the gene matches: 4. Germline CDR1 SGHRS, CDR2 YFSETQ. CDR3 size: 15 residues. The CDR3 is CASSLSGGSTDTQYF. CDR3 coding DNA: TGCGCCAGCAGCCTCAGCGGGGGTAGCACAGATACGCAGTATTTT. The variable domain in full, with the rest retrieved from reference TRBV5-1 and TRBJ2-3, is KAGVTQTPRYLIKTRGQQVTLSCSPISGHRSVSWYQQTPGQGLQFLFEYFSETQRNKGNFPGRFSGRQFSNSRSEMNVSTLELGDSALYLCASSLSGGSTDTQYFGPGTRLTVL.

There are a few counts of this clone. The chain has TRBV7-6 and TRBJ2-7, with 14 bases identical to TRBD2. The V and J ends lost 5 bases and 6 bases, in that order; junction bases with no gene match: 6. The CDR3 covers 15 residues. Germline values: CDR1 SGHVS, CDR2 FNYEAQ. The CDR3 DNA reads as TGTGCCAGCAGCCAAGGGACTAGCGGGGGCTCCGAGCAGTACTTC. It translates to CASSQGTSGGSEQYF.

The V and J genes are TRBV6-6 and TRBJ2-7; D is perhaps TRBD1 (6 bases). The CDR3 runs 16 residues. Germline values: CDR1 MNHNY, CDR2 SVGAGI (reference sequence). The V and J ends lost 5 bases and 2 bases respectively, with 19 bases between them. The CDR3: CASSPRIDRKAYEQYF. The CDR3 DNA is TGTGCCAGCAGTCCCAGAATAGACAGGAAAGCCTACGAGCAGTACTTC.

This clone showed up just a few times. The chain employs TRBV4-3 and TRBJ1-4, with 7 bases that match TRBD1. The CDR3 spans 17 residues. The germline V gene has CDR1 LGHNA and CDR2 YSLEER. The ends lost 3 bases at V and 2 bases at J; junction bases unmatched: 9. CDR3 nucleotide sequence: TGCGCCAGCAGCCAGCAGCTCCAGGGGGTGACTAATGAAAAACTGTTTTTT. Translation: CASSQQLQGVTNEKLFF.